This is a list of T cell receptor beta chains from one sample in a study of shared clonotypes between healthy human individuals. The table came from immunoSEQ multiplex PCR; TCRdb's copy has only in-frame clones and leaves some out. This table holds about 820,000 clones, nearly 95% found once. The specimen sequenced was naive CD8+ T cells sorted from blood. All receptors derive from a man between 25 and 39 years old in good health. The CDR3 runs from the conserved cysteine through the conserved F or W. A D gene is named only where the DNA matches it firmly. Some rows have no size entry. The others give once, few or many, or a class for an expanded clone.

cdr3_aa	cdr3_nt	clone_size	j_call	d_call	v_call
CASSQVPPASGRVYNEQFF	TGCGCCAGCAGCCAAGTTCCCCCGGCTAGCGGGAGGGTCTACAATGAGCAGTTCTTC	-	TRBJ2-1	TRBD2	TRBV4-1
CASSWEGGEAFF	TGTGCCAGCAGCTGGGAGGGCGGTGAAGCTTTCTTT	-	TRBJ1-1	-	TRBV5-6
CASSFQWGYEQYF	TGTGCCAGCAGCTTTCAGTGGGGGTACGAGCAGTACTTC	-	TRBJ2-7	-	TRBV11-3
CSVVVVDYEQYF	TGCAGCGTTGTTGTCGTGGACTACGAGCAGTACTTC	-	TRBJ2-7	-	TRBV29-1
CATGPRDQWTDEQFF	TGTGCCACCGGGCCCAGGGACCAGTGGACCGATGAGCAGTTCTTC	-	TRBJ2-1	-	TRBV27
CASSIKQGAGDTQYF	TGTGCCAGCAGTATTAAGCAGGGGGCGGGAGATACGCAGTATTTT	-	TRBJ2-3	TRBD1	TRBV25-1
CASIGGGTSGGDTQYF	TGTGCCAGCATAGGCGGTGGGACTAGCGGGGGGGATACGCAGTATTTT	once	TRBJ2-3	TRBD2	TRBV6-6
CASSSGWVASARTDTQYF	TGTGCCAGCAGCTCGGGATGGGTAGCTAGCGCTCGCACAGATACGCAGTATTTT	-	TRBJ2-3	-	TRBV5-4
CAISVGAKYTEAFF	TGTGCCATCAGTGTTGGGGCGAAGTACACTGAAGCTTTCTTT	-	TRBJ1-1	-	TRBV10-3
CASSLWREGTEAFF	TGTGCCAGCAGTTTATGGCGGGAGGGCACTGAAGCTTTCTTT	few	TRBJ1-1	-	TRBV28
CASSLSNNEQFF	TGTGCCAGCAGTCTGTCTAACAATGAGCAGTTCTTC	-	TRBJ2-1	-	TRBV2
CSALGTTQYF	TGCAGCGCCCTCGGGACTACGCAGTATTTT	once	TRBJ2-3	-	TRBV29-1
CASSGPLEQYF	TGTGCCAGCAGTGGGCCCCTTGAGCAGTACTTC	-	TRBJ2-7	-	TRBV2
CASSQRGEGGYEQYF	TGCGCCAGCAGCCAACGAGGGGAGGGGGGCTACGAGCAGTACTTC	-	TRBJ2-7	-	TRBV4-1
CASSGDTEETQYF	TGTGCCAGCAGTGGTGACACAGAAGAGACCCAGTACTTC	-	TRBJ2-5	-	TRBV6-1
CASRDRNNEQFF	TGTGCCAGCCGGGACAGAAACAATGAGCAGTTCTTC	-	TRBJ2-1	TRBD1	TRBV7-9
CASSRLAGANVLTF	TGTGCCAGCAGCCGCCTAGCTGGGGCCAACGTCCTGACTTTC	-	TRBJ2-6	-	TRBV14
CASSSNDAFGGYTF	TGTGCCAGCAGCTCGAACGACGCCTTCGGTGGCTACACCTTC	once	TRBJ1-2	-	TRBV11-2
CASSLRTSENNEQFF	TGTGCCAGCAGCTTGAGGACTAGCGAGAACAATGAGCAGTTCTTC	-	TRBJ2-1	TRBD2	TRBV11-3
CASSQGMGNQPQHF	TGTGCCAGCAGTCAGGGAATGGGCAATCAGCCCCAGCATTTT	-	TRBJ1-5	-	TRBV2
CASSLRAGVAGGPTYEQYF	TGTGCCAGCAGTTTAAGGGCCGGTGTTGCGGGAGGACCAACCTACGAGCAGTACTTC	-	TRBJ2-7	TRBD2	TRBV27
CASSSAGASYGYTF	TGCGCCAGCAGCTCGGCCGGTGCTAGCTATGGCTACACCTTC	-	TRBJ1-2	-	TRBV5-1
CASSTASGRATYNEQFF	TGTGCCAGTAGTACGGCTAGCGGGAGGGCCACGTACAATGAGCAGTTCTTC	once	TRBJ2-1	TRBD2	TRBV19
CASSEVLAGGYTGELFF	TGTGCCAGCAGTGAAGTACTAGCGGGAGGCTACACCGGGGAGCTGTTTTTT	-	TRBJ2-2	TRBD2	TRBV6-1
CASSQVNRAYEQYF	TGCGCCAGCAGCCAAGTAAACAGGGCCTACGAGCAGTACTTC	-	TRBJ2-7	-	TRBV4-1
CASSGLAGVRFF	TGCGCCAGCAGTGGACTAGCGGGAGTTCGGTTCTTC	once	TRBJ2-1	TRBD2	TRBV10-2
CASSVVRGRTRQETQYF	TGTGCCAGCAGTGTAGTTCGTGGCAGAACTCGCCAAGAGACCCAGTACTTC	-	TRBJ2-5	-	TRBV2
CASSLGGHYGYTF	TGCGCCAGCAGCTTGGGGGGTCACTATGGCTACACCTTC	-	TRBJ1-2	-	TRBV5-1
CASSLVGRGTQYF	TGTGCCAGCAGCTTAGTAGGGCGGGGCACGCAGTATTTT	-	TRBJ2-3	-	TRBV11-2
CASSGNRGRVRDTQYF	TGTGCCAGCAGCGGTAACAGGGGGAGAGTTCGAGATACGCAGTATTTT	-	TRBJ2-3	TRBD1	TRBV11-2
CASSSRLQKETQYF	TGTGCCAGCAGCTCCCGACTGCAGAAAGAGACCCAGTACTTC	-	TRBJ2-5	-	TRBV7-8
CASSLGQVGYNEQFF	TGTGCCAGCAGCTTAGGACAGGTGGGGTACAATGAGCAGTTCTTC	-	TRBJ2-1	-	TRBV11-2
CSVGSGTGIPFRNTEAFF	TGCAGCGTTGGTTCCGGGACAGGCATTCCATTTAGGAACACTGAAGCTTTCTTT	-	TRBJ1-1	TRBD1	TRBV29-1
CAWSAMDGGNQPQHF	TGTGCCTGGAGCGCCATGGACGGCGGCAATCAGCCCCAGCATTTT	-	TRBJ1-5	-	TRBV30
CASSYSVGLNQPQHF	TGTGCCAGCAGTTACTCAGTCGGTCTCAATCAGCCCCAGCATTTT	-	TRBJ1-5	-	TRBV6-5
CSAIAGMGETQYF	TGCAGCGCAATAGCGGGAATGGGGGAGACCCAGTACTTC	-	TRBJ2-5	TRBD2	TRBV29-1
CASQDTPQETQYF	TGTGCCAGCCAGGACACACCTCAAGAGACCCAGTACTTC	once	TRBJ2-5	-	TRBV6-5
CASSYWDSKETQYF	TGTGCCAGCAGTTACTGGGACAGTAAAGAGACCCAGTACTTC	-	TRBJ2-5	TRBD1	TRBV6-5
CASSLLQETQYF	TGTGCCAGCAGCTTATTGCAGGAGACCCAGTACTTC	-	TRBJ2-5	-	TRBV7-9
CASSLGPGQATNEQFF	TGTGCCAGCAGCTTAGGGCCGGGACAGGCAACCAATGAGCAGTTCTTC	-	TRBJ2-1	TRBD1	TRBV11-2
CSVEKSGRAPYEQYF	TGCAGCGTTGAAAAAAGCGGGAGGGCCCCCTACGAGCAGTACTTC	-	TRBJ2-7	TRBD2	TRBV29-1
CASSSPTQNTGELFF	TGTGCCAGCAGTTCCCCGACACAGAACACCGGGGAGCTGTTTTTT	-	TRBJ2-2	-	TRBV28
CASSQEAGQGFFHGTDTQYF	TGTGCCAGCAGCCAAGAGGCCGGACAGGGATTTTTTCACGGAACAGATACGCAGTATTTT	-	TRBJ2-3	TRBD1	TRBV14